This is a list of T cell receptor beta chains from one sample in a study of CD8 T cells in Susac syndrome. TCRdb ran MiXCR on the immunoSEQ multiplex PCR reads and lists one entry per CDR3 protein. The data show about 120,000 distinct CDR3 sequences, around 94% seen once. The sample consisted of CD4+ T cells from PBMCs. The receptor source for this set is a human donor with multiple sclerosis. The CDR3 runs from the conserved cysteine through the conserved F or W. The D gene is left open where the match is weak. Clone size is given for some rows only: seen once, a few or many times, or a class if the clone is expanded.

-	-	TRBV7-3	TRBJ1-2	TGTGCCTTAGAAGGAGGCTATGGCTACACCTTC	CALEGGYGYTF
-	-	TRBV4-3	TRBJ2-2	TGCGCCAGCAGCCAAGGGAGTAATAACAGGTTCACGACCGGGGAGCTGTTTTTT	CASSQGSNNRFTTGELFF
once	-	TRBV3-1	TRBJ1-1	TGTGCCAGCAGCCAAGAGGCGGTGCTGGATACCCTAATGAACACTGAAGCTTTCTTT	CASSQEAVLDTLMNTEAFF
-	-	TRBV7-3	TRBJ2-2	TGTGCCAGCAGCCCAGGGGTTGCTTACACCGGGGAGCTGTTTTTT	CASSPGVAYTGELFF
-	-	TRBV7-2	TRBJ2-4	TGTGCCAGCAGCCTCGGGACGAGTAACATTCAGTACTTC	CASSLGTSNIQYF
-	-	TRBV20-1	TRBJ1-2	TGCAGTGCTTATCCCGCCGGCGGCTACACCTTC	CSAYPAGGYTF
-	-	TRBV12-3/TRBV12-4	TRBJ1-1	TGTGCCAGCAGACTTAATACCGTCAAAGCTTTCTTT	CASRLNTVKAFF
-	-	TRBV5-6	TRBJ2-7	TGTGCCAGCAGCTGGCCAGTCAGCGGTCCAGGGGAGCAGTACTTC	CASSWPVSGPGEQYF
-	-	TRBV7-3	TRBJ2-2	TGTGCCAGCAGTTACAGGGACGGACGTACCGGGGAGCTGTTTTTT	CASSYRDGRTGELFF
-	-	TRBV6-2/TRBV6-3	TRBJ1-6	TGTGCCAGCAGTTACATCGGCCAGGCGAATTCACCCCTCCACTTT	CASSYIGQANSPLHF
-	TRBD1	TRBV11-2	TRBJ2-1	TGTGCCAGCAGCTTGTGGACAGGAGCCAATGAGCAGTTCTTC	CASSLWTGANEQFF
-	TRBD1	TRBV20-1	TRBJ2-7	TGCAGTGCTAGATTCCCGGGACAGGGCTACGAGCAGTACTTC	CSARFPGQGYEQYF
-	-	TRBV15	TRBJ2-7	TGTGCCACCAGCAGAGACGGGGCAGGAATCTACGAGCAGTACTTC	CATSRDGAGIYEQYF
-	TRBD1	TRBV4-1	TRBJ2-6	TGCGCCAGCAGCGGGAACAGGGGGCTTCCCTCTGGGGCCAACGTCCTGACTTTC	CASSGNRGLPSGANVLTF
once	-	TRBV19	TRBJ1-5	TGTGCCAGTAGCCGAGAAGACCTCGGCAATCAGCCCCAGCATTTT	CASSREDLGNQPQHF
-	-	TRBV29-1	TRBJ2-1	TGCAGCGTTGTGGGGGGCCGGGGGCTAGCGTCCTACAATGAGCAGTTCTTC	CSVVGGRGLASYNEQFF
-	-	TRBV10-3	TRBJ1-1	TGTGCCATCAGTGCGGGGGGCGCAGGGGATTACACTGAAGCTTTCTTT	CAISAGGAGDYTEAFF
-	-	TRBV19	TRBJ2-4	TGTGCCAGTAGTATAGGTGGCGACGCCAAAAACATTCAGTACTTC	CASSIGGDAKNIQYF
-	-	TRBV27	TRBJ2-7	TGTGCCAGCAGTTACATCCAGGGAGGCTACGAGCAGTACTTC	CASSYIQGGYEQYF
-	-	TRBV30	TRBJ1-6	TGTGCCTTATGGAGGGTTGCGACCCTCCACTTT	CALWRVATLHF
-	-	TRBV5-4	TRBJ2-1	TGTGCCAGCAGCCGGGGCCCCGACTTTTACAATGAGCAGTTCTTC	CASSRGPDFYNEQFF
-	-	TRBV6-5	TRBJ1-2	TGTGCCAGCAGTCCTCCGGGACCAAACTATGGCTACACCTTC	CASSPPGPNYGYTF
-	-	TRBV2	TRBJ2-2	TGTGCCAGCAGTGAATCCCCACTGCTGTTTTTT	CASSESPLLFF
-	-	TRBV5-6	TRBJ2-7	TGTGCCAGCAGCATCCGGGACGGAATAGACTACGAGCAGTACTTC	CASSIRDGIDYEQYF
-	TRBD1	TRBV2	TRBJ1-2	TGTGCCAGCAGTGTAGGACAGGGAAGAGGGTATGGCTACACCTTC	CASSVGQGRGYGYTF
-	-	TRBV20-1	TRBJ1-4	TGCACCGAGTCCGTGCAGGAAAACGAAAAACTGTTTTTT	CTESVQENEKLFF
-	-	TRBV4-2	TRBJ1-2	TGTGCCAGCAGCCAAGAACTGGTTGACTATGGCTACACCTTC	CASSQELVDYGYTF
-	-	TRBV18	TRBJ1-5	TGTGCCAGCTCACCATCGGGAAACCAGCCCCAGCATTTT	CASSPSGNQPQHF
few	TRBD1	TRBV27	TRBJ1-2	TGTGCCAGCAGTCCCCGGACAGGGTACGGCTACACCTTC	CASSPRTGYGYTF
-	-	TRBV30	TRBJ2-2	TGTGCCTGGAGTCGGGGAGCGGGCCAGGGCACCGGGGAGCTGTTTTTT	CAWSRGAGQGTGELFF
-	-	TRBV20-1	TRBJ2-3	TGCAGTGCTCGCAGGGACTCTAGCACAGATACGCAGTATTTT	CSARRDSSTDTQYF